This TCR beta chain was recorded in a study of blood T cell repertoires in COVID-19. The wider study: COVID-19 samples from acute and convalescent phases originated in the United States, Italy and Spain. Nucleic acid was either cDNA or gDNA, and it came from T cells, B-cell-depleted T cells, or PBMCs.

Methods used by the authors: The assay estimated nucleated cells by amplifying reference gene primers. The repertoire was sequenced with immunoSEQ multiplex PCR; TCRdb's copy has only in-frame clones and lacks some. That table furnishes V, J and clone size, whereas the DNA furnished D and trimming. The sample lists 89,000 or so clones, 86% occurring once. V lost 6 bases to trimming and J lost 8 bases; unmatched junction nucleotides: 9. The germline CDR1 and CDR2 sequences are MNHEY and SVGAGI. The CDR3 loop spans 15 amino acids. This sequence joins TRBV6-5 and TRBJ1-4; 10 positions match TRBD1. Specimen: peripheral blood. The TCR originated in a man between 45 and 60 years old with active COVID-19. The CDR3 sequence: CASSRDRGPLEKLFF. The CDR3 region has the DNA TGTGCCAGCAGCCGGGACAGGGGCCCGCTCGAAAAACTGTTTTTT.